These T cell receptor beta chains were read from a single sample in a study of control samples from healthy donors and cancer patients. This table comes from immunoSEQ multiplex PCR, and its TCRdb copy is limited to in-frame clones, with some not included. The data show over 150,000 clones, roughly 90% seen once. The sample taken for sequencing was blood. Receptor source: a woman aged 45-59 years in good health. Each CDR3 is given with its conserved first and last residue. D genes are given only for firm matches. Only part of the rows carry a size: once, few, many, or a class if the clone is expanded.

J gene	D gene	V gene	clone size	CDR3 DNA	CDR3 protein
TRBJ2-5	NA	TRBV12-5	NA	TGTGCTAGTGGTCCTAGGGAGGAGACCCAGTACTTC	CASGPREETQYF
TRBJ2-7	TRBD2	TRBV4-3	NA	TGCGCCAGCAGCCAAGGACTAGCGGGAGACTACGAGCAGTACTTC	CASSQGLAGDYEQYF
TRBJ2-5	NA	TRBV7-8	NA	TGTGCCAGCAGCTTAGCGCTAGATAGATACCAAGAGACCCAGTACTTC	CASSLALDRYQETQYF
TRBJ2-2	NA	TRBV27	NA	TGTGCCAGCAGTTTGTGGGATCCGAACACCGGGGAGCTGTTTTTT	CASSLWDPNTGELFF
TRBJ1-5	NA	TRBV19	NA	TGTGCCAGTAGTATAGCAAAGGGAACTAGGCAGCCCCAGCATTTT	CASSIAKGTRQPQHF
TRBJ2-3	TRBD2	TRBV19	NA	TGTGCCAGTGGTAGCGGGGGGATCACAGATACGCAGTATTTT	CASGSGGITDTQYF
TRBJ1-4	NA	TRBV2	NA	TGTGCCAGCACCAGGGCAGCGGAAAAACTGTTTTTT	CASTRAAEKLFF
TRBJ1-2	NA	TRBV4-1	NA	TGCGCCAGCAGCCAAGGATGGCAGGGCCTTAACTATGGCTACACCTTC	CASSQGWQGLNYGYTF
TRBJ2-5	NA	TRBV7-9	NA	TGTGCCAGCAGCTTGGGCGGGACGGAGCAGGAGACCCAGTACTTC	CASSLGGTEQETQYF
TRBJ1-5	NA	TRBV4-1	NA	TGCGCCAGCAGCCAAGGCGCCCGGAGTAGTGATCAGCCCCAGCATTTT	CASSQGARSSDQPQHF
TRBJ2-1	TRBD2	TRBV6-5	NA	TGTGCCAGCAGTTACGGGACTAGCAATGAGCAGTTCTTC	CASSYGTSNEQFF
TRBJ2-1	NA	TRBV9	NA	TGTGCCAGCAGCCGAGGAGGCAATGAGCAGTTCTTC	CASSRGGNEQFF
TRBJ2-1	NA	TRBV5-1	NA	TGCGCCAGCAGCTTGGACTCCCGGGGGTACAATGAGCAGTTCTTC	CASSLDSRGYNEQFF
TRBJ1-2	TRBD1	TRBV6-6	NA	TGTGCCAGCAGACCCCGCATTGGACAGGGGGCGGGTAGCTACACCTTC	CASRPRIGQGAGSYTF
TRBJ2-5	TRBD1	TRBV12-3/TRBV12-4	few	TGTGCCAGCAACAGGGGTGGGATGGAGACCCAGTACTTC	CASNRGGMETQYF
TRBJ1-4	NA	TRBV2	NA	TGTGCCGTACACAGGGATCCCTCCGCAAAACTGTTTTTT	CAVHRDPSAKLFF
TRBJ1-4	TRBD1	TRBV10-3	NA	TGTGCCATCAGACCCAGCCTTGGACAGGGGACTAATGAAAAACTGTTTTTT	CAIRPSLGQGTNEKLFF
TRBJ1-1	NA	TRBV11-1	NA	TGTGCCAGCAGCTTGACCCGGGGCACTGAAGCTTTCTTT	CASSLTRGTEAFF
TRBJ1-1	NA	TRBV9	NA	TGTGCCAGCAGCGTGGCAGGCGGGGCTGAAGCTTTCTTT	CASSVAGGAEAFF
TRBJ1-2	NA	TRBV30	NA	TGTGCCTGGAGGTTCCGGGGAGGCTACACCTTC	CAWRFRGGYTF
TRBJ1-5	NA	TRBV5-1	NA	TGCGCCAGCAGCTTGGATCGACAGCCCTATCAGCCCCAGCATTTT	CASSLDRQPYQPQHF
TRBJ1-1	NA	TRBV19	NA	TGTGCCAGTAGTATGGCAGGGATCCTTAACACTGAAGCTTTCTTT	CASSMAGILNTEAFF
TRBJ1-3	NA	TRBV9	NA	TGTGCCAGCAGCGTGGGGGGGCTGGGCGGAAACACCATATATTTT	CASSVGGLGGNTIYF
TRBJ2-1	NA	TRBV28	NA	TGTGCCAGCAGTTTATTCCCTCGGGGGGCCGCGGAGCAGTTCTTC	CASSLFPRGAAEQFF
TRBJ2-7	NA	TRBV28	NA	TGTGCCAGCAGTCCGCCCCTTGGGGAGCAGTACTTC	CASSPPLGEQYF
TRBJ2-2	NA	TRBV5-1	once	TGCGCCAGCCGCTCCCAGGGGCTATTTAACACCGGGGAGCTGTTTTTT	CASRSQGLFNTGELFF
TRBJ1-1	NA	TRBV29-1	NA	TGCAGCGTTGTAGAGGCCAGAGGCACTGAAGCTTTCTTT	CSVVEARGTEAFF
TRBJ1-2	NA	TRBV6-2/TRBV6-3	NA	TGTGCCAGCAGTGACGACAGCATCTATGGCTACACCTTC	CASSDDSIYGYTF
TRBJ2-4	NA	TRBV7-2	NA	TGTGCCAGCAGCTCAGACGAGGGGGTGGGCATTCAGTACTTC	CASSSDEGVGIQYF
TRBJ2-1	TRBD1	TRBV7-3	once	TGTGCCAGCAGCTACTATGGGCCCAACACAGGGGGGAAAAATGAGCAGTTCTTC	CASSYYGPNTGGKNEQFF
TRBJ1-6	TRBD1	TRBV27	NA	TGTGCCAGCAGTTTGGGACAGTGGGATGCCTATTCACCCCTCCACTTT	CASSLGQWDAYSPLHF
TRBJ2-7	NA	TRBV29-1	once	TGCAGCGTTGAAGAAGGGTTCGGCGAGCAGTACTTC	CSVEEGFGEQYF
TRBJ1-5	NA	TRBV7-8	once	TGTGCCAGCAGCCCTCAGCCCTATAGCAATCAGCCCCAGCATTTT	CASSPQPYSNQPQHF
TRBJ2-7	TRBD1	TRBV7-2	NA	TGTGCCAGCAGCGCGGACAGGGGGTCCTACGAGCAGTACTTC	CASSADRGSYEQYF
TRBJ1-2	NA	TRBV5-4	many	TGTGCCAGCAGCCCATTGCCAGACGTCTATGGCTACACCTTC	CASSPLPDVYGYTF
TRBJ1-1	NA	TRBV25-1	NA	TGTGCCACCCCCTTCGGGGTAACTGAAGCTTTCTTT	CATPFGVTEAFF
TRBJ1-1	TRBD1	TRBV18	NA	TGTGCCAGCTCACCGGGACAGATGAACACTGAAGCTTTCTTT	CASSPGQMNTEAFF
TRBJ2-5	NA	TRBV27	NA	TGTGCCAGCAGCTTCCTCCCCTTGCCGGGGGCTGGGGAGACCCAGTACTTC	CASSFLPLPGAGETQYF
TRBJ1-2	NA	TRBV6-4	NA	TGTGCCAGCAGTCCGGGCCTAAACTATGGCTACACCTTC	CASSPGLNYGYTF
TRBJ2-2	TRBD2	TRBV7-9	NA	TGTGCCAGCAGCCCGGGGAGCGGGAGTAGGGCCGGGGAGCTGTTTTTT	CASSPGSGSRAGELFF
TRBJ2-2	TRBD1	TRBV7-3	NA	TGTGCCAGCAGCTTTGGGACAGGGAGTGGGGAGCTGTTTTTT	CASSFGTGSGELFF
TRBJ1-1	TRBD1	TRBV7-9	NA	TGTGCCAGCAGCCCCCAGGGGGGGGCCGGCACTGAAGCTTTCTTT	CASSPQGGAGTEAFF
TRBJ1-5	NA	TRBV18	NA	TGTGCCAGCTCACTGGGGCGCGGCAATCAGCCCCAGCATTTT	CASSLGRGNQPQHF
TRBJ1-6	NA	TRBV30	few	TGTGCCTGGTCTTTAAAACGATCACCCCTCCACTTT	CAWSLKRSPLHF
TRBJ1-1	NA	TRBV6-5	NA	TGTGCCAGCAGCTTGGGCACGGTGGGGACTGAAGCTTTCTTT	CASSLGTVGTEAFF
TRBJ2-1	TRBD2	TRBV9	NA	TGTGCCAGCAGCGTTAGCGGGAGCAGGGGGAGTGGGGGTGTAAGGGAGCAGTTCTTC	CASSVSGSRGSGGVREQFF
TRBJ1-1	TRBD1	TRBV6-5	NA	TGTGCCAGCAGCCGACAGGGATTGAACACTGAAGCTTTCTTT	CASSRQGLNTEAFF
TRBJ2-5	TRBD1	TRBV4-1	NA	TGCGCCAGCAGCCAACCGGGACAGGGGGCCCAGGAGACCCAGTACTTC	CASSQPGQGAQETQYF
TRBJ2-3	NA	TRBV18	once	TGTGCCAGCTCACCAACCGGGCAGCCAGATACGCAGTATTTT	CASSPTGQPDTQYF
TRBJ2-7	TRBD2	TRBV7-9	NA	TGTGCCAGCAGCACAGGGACTAGCGGCGGATCCTACGAGCAGTACTTC	CASSTGTSGGSYEQYF
TRBJ2-7	NA	TRBV6-2/TRBV6-3	once	TGTGCCAGCAGTTACCAGCCCGGTCGGACTAACTACGAGCAGTACTTC	CASSYQPGRTNYEQYF
TRBJ2-3	TRBD2	TRBV4-2	NA	TGTGCCAGCAGCCTCGAGGGGGGGCTAGCGGGCGAAGGGACAGATACGCAGTATTTT	CASSLEGGLAGEGTDTQYF